What follows are 29 T cell receptor beta chains derived from one specimen sequenced in a study of blood T cell repertoires in COVID-19. Produced via immunoSEQ multiplex PCR; TCRdb's table is partial and in-frame only. The data hold about 400,000 clones, with roughly 91% observed a single time. What was sequenced was PBMCs or T cells enriched from blood (not recorded which). These receptors were collected from a young woman who had recovered from COVID-19.

This chain joins TRBV4-1 and TRBJ1-3; D possibly corresponds to TRBD1 (6 bases). Germline CDR1 is MGHRA and CDR2 is YSYEKL. V gave up 0 bases and J gave up 8 bases, with 17 bases separating them. The length of the CDR3 is 16 residues. This chain's CDR3 is CASSQDREQGGDTIYF. CDR3 DNA sequence: TGCGCCAGCAGCCAAGATAGGGAACAGGGTGGGGACACCATATATTTT.

This clone was detected once. The genes are TRBV9 and TRBJ1-3, with unresolved D. From germline, CDR1 is SGDLS and CDR2 YYNGEE. The CDR3 totals 15 residues. Trimming took 0 bases from V and 0 from J, leaving 7 bases between them. Here the CDR3 reads CASSVDGVSGNTIYF. The CDR3 nucleotides are TGTGCCAGCAGCGTAGACGGGGTCTCTGGAAACACCATATATTTT.

The rearrangement links TRBV13 to TRBJ2-1, with TRBD2 identical over 9 bases. The V gene's germline CDR1 is PRHDT and CDR2 FYEKMQ (reference sequence). V was clipped by 5 bases and J by 9 bases; unmatched bases: 11. This CDR3 is built from 15 residues. The CDR3 DNA reads as TGTGCCAGCAGCAGACTAGAGCGGGAGGTCGGTGAGCAGTTCTTC. The encoded protein is CASSRLEREVGEQFF.

V gene TRBV6-6 combines with J gene TRBJ2-2, with 7 bases matching TRBD1. The CDR3 is 15 residues long. CDR1 is MNHNY, CDR2 SVGAGI, per germline (reference sequence). The V segment lost 2 bases and the J segment 4 bases; nucleotides outside the gene matches: 4. CDR3 sequence (DNA): TGTGCCAGCAGTTACCGACAGGGTGCCACCGGGGAGCTGTTTTTT. This translates into CASSYRQGATGELFF.

DNA for the CDR3: TGTGCCAGCAGCGAGGGGGGGACAGGGAACTATGGCTACACCTTC. It encodes CASSEGGTGNYGYTF. This rearrangement joins TRBV9 to TRBJ1-2; 9 bases agree with TRBD1. This CDR3 region has 15 residues. The germline CDR1 and CDR2 sequences are SGDLS and YYNGEE. The V gene end was trimmed by 3 bases and the J gene end by 2 bases; junction bases not matched to a gene: 5.

This chain joins TRBV6-6 and TRBJ2-2; D may be TRBD2 (6 bases). The CDR3 has 15 amino acids. Germline V gene lookup returns CDR1 MNHNY and CDR2 SVGAGI (reference sequence). Between the trimmed V and J ends, which lost 1 base and 3 bases, there was a span of 9 bases. Here the CDR3 reads CASSYLSGDTGELFF. CDR3 nucleotide sequence: TGTGCCAGCAGTTACTTATCGGGGGACACCGGGGAGCTGTTTTTT.

The CDR3 nucleotides read TGTGCCAGCAGCCAACAGGGTTGGTATGGCTACACCTTC. Translation: CASSQQGWYGYTF. The V and J genes are TRBV14 and TRBJ1-2, with a possible D match to TRBD1 (5 bases). Trimming took 2 bases from V and 5 from J, leaving 9 bases between them. Germline CDR1 and CDR2: SGHDN and FVKESK. CDR3 size: 13 residues.

V and J are TRBV7-9 and TRBJ1-2; no definite D call. The germline V and J ends were trimmed by 2 bases and 4 bases, with 8 bases remaining between them. CDR1 is SEHNR, CDR2 FQNEAQ, per germline (reference sequence). The CDR3 is 13 residues long. The CDR3 protein is CASSLYSSYGYTF. CDR3 DNA: TGTGCCAGCAGCTTATACAGCAGCTATGGCTACACCTTC.

The rearrangement joins TRBV6-5 to TRBJ1-2; D gene uncertain. The CDR3 has 15 residues. CDR1 is MNHEY and CDR2 is SVGAGI in the germline V gene. V lost 5 bases, J lost 1 base, and 14 bases lay in between. CDR3 nucleotide sequence: TGTGCCAGCAGTCCTCGGGCCGGAGGTAACTATGGCTACACCTTC. It translates to CASSPRAGGNYGYTF.

This clone was observed a handful of times. The rearrangement joins TRBV30 to TRBJ1-2, with TRBD1 matching over 7 bases. The V segment lost 3 bases and the J segment 7 bases; nucleotides outside the gene matches: 11. Germline-derived CDR1 and CDR2 are GTSNPN and SVGIG (reference sequence). This CDR3 is built from 14 residues. This CDR3 reads CAWRRVDRAGGYTF. CDR3 DNA: TGTGCCTGGAGAAGAGTAGACAGGGCCGGTGGCTACACCTTC.

The CDR3 region is CASSRTGKLGQPQHF. The CDR3 coding sequence is TGTGCCAGTAGCAGAACAGGGAAGTTGGGGCAGCCCCAGCATTTT. The rearrangement joins TRBV19 to TRBJ1-5, with D possibly being TRBD1 (6 bases). Germline loops: CDR1 LNHDA, CDR2 SQIVND (reference sequence). With 6 bases removed from V and 7 bases from J, the gap between germline ends came to 19 bases. This CDR3 is built from 15 residues.

This chain links TRBV18 with TRBJ2-7; TRBD1 matches at 11 bases. Germline CDR1 KGHSH, CDR2 LQKENI. CDR3 length equals 16 residues. V shed 2 bases and J 0 bases; nucleotides not matched to a gene: 3. CDR3: CASSPRDRGNSYEQYF. The DNA for the CDR3 is TGTGCCAGCTCACCAAGGGACAGGGGGAACTCCTACGAGCAGTACTTC.

The chain has TRBV19 and TRBJ2-7, with 7 bases that match TRBD1. The CDR3 sequence is 14 residues long. J lost 6 bases, V lost 7 bases, and 12 bases had no gene match. Germline CDR1 is LNHDA and CDR2 is SQIVND (reference sequence). The CDR3 spells CASNKDRDAGEQYF. In DNA, the CDR3 is TGTGCCAGTAACAAAGACAGGGATGCTGGCGAGCAGTACTTC.

The V gene is TRBV28, the J gene TRBJ1-2, with unresolved D. Germline CDR1 and CDR2: MDHEN and SYDVKM. This CDR3 is 16 amino acids long. The germline V and J ends were trimmed by 4 bases and 4 bases, with 19 bases remaining between them. This chain's CDR3 is CASSSAPTVRLYGYTF. The CDR3 bases are TGTGCCAGCAGTTCAGCTCCAACAGTAAGGCTCTATGGCTACACCTTC.

Ten or more counts support this clone. The chain joins TRBV10-2 to TRBJ2-2, with D perhaps TRBD1 (5 bases). Germline loops: CDR1 WSHSY, CDR2 SAAADI. Trimming took off 2 bases at V and 6 bases at J, with 10 bases between the two ends. The CDR3 is 14 residues long. CDR3 DNA sequence: TGCGCCAGCAGTGAGACAGGACGGTCCGGGGAGCTGTTTTTT. Its protein product is CASSETGRSGELFF.

This sequence joins TRBV7-9 and TRBJ2-3; D might be TRBD2 (6 bases). The CDR3 loop spans 13 amino acids. Trimming stripped 7 bases from V and 4 bases from J, with 12 bases between. Germline CDR1 SEHNR, CDR2 FQNEAQ (reference sequence). CDR3 in amino acids: CASNAGFSDTQYF. CDR3 DNA: TGTGCCAGCAACGCGGGATTCTCAGATACGCAGTATTTT.

J is TRBJ2-1 and V is TRBV7-2, with a weak D call TRBD2 (5 bases). Germline CDR1 is SGHTA and CDR2 is FQGNSA. V was clipped by 1 base and J by 7 bases, with 11 bases between them. The CDR3 loop spans 14 amino acids. In DNA, the CDR3 is TGTGCCAGCAGCTTAGAGTGGCGAGGGAATGAGCAGTTCTTC. Its translation: CASSLEWRGNEQFF.

The gene calls are TRBV6-4 and TRBJ2-1, with 7 bases that match TRBD1. The CDR3 runs to 17 residues. Germline CDR1 reads MRHNA; CDR2 reads SNTAGT. The J segment lost 4 bases and the V segment lost 4 bases, leaving 13 bases of the junction unmatched. In nucleotides, the CDR3 is TGTGCCAGCAGTGCCTTCTACGGGACAGAGAGATACAATGAGCAGTTCTTC. It specifies CASSAFYGTERYNEQFF.

This clone was found once. V gene TRBV27 combines with J gene TRBJ2-1; D remains ambiguous. V shed 5 bases and J shed 9 bases, with 11 bases lying between them. The germline CDR1 and CDR2 sequences are MNHEY and SMNVEV (reference sequence). The CDR3 is made up of 12 amino acids. Here the CDR3 reads CASSPPRGEQFF. CDR3 DNA: TGTGCCAGCAGTCCACCCCGAGGTGAGCAGTTCTTC.

The chain is built from TRBV30 and TRBJ1-4, with D tentatively TRBD1 (6 bases). Germline CDR1 is GTSNPN and CDR2 is SVGIG (reference sequence). The CDR3 has 13 residues. Deletions cut 6 bases from V and 7 bases from J, with 15 bases between. This CDR3 is CACEGTYGEKLFF. In nucleotides, the CDR3 is TGTGCCTGTGAAGGGACATATGGTGAAAAACTGTTTTTT.

The genes are TRBV19 and TRBJ2-7; 7 nucleotides align to TRBD1. V shed 1 base and J 5 bases; nucleotides not matched to a gene: 5. The germline V gene has CDR1 LNHDA and CDR2 SQIVND (reference sequence). This CDR3 has 14 residues. DNA for the CDR3: TGTGCCAGTAGTATAGGACCCGGGACAGACGAGCAGTACTTC. Translation: CASSIGPGTDEQYF.

The chain couples TRBV5-1 to TRBJ2-6; D perhaps matches TRBD2 (6 bases). V dropped 1 base and J dropped 3 bases, with 11 bases sitting between them. Germline lookup yields CDR1 SGHRS and CDR2 YFSETQ. The CDR3 has 16 residues. The CDR3 DNA follows: TGCGCCAGCAGCTTGTATACGGGGGTTGGGGCCAACGTCCTGACTTTC. This translates into CASSLYTGVGANVLTF.

The chain recombines TRBV7-3 with TRBJ1-1, with a weak D call TRBD1 (6 bases). V was shortened by 5 bases and J by 4 bases, with 11 bases between the two germline ends. This CDR3 spans 13 amino acids. Per the germline V gene, CDR1 is SGHTA and CDR2 is FQGTGA. The CDR3, as DNA: TGTGCCAGCAGCCCTCAGGGGAGCACTGAAGCTTTCTTT. It is translated as CASSPQGSTEAFF. The variable domain in full, completed from reference TRBV7-3 and TRBJ1-1, reads GAGVSQTPSNKVTEKGKYVELRCDPISGHTALYWYRQSLGQGPEFLIYFQGTGAADDSGLPNDRFFAVRPEGSVSTLKIQRTERGDSAVYLCASSPQGSTEAFFGQGTRLTVV.

V gene TRBV28 combines with J gene TRBJ2-7, with TRBD2 matching over 7 bases. The CDR3 has 16 amino acids. CDR1 and CDR2 (germline): MDHEN, SYDVKM. The V gene end was trimmed by 4 bases and the J gene end by 1 base; junction bases not matched to a gene: 10. The CDR3: CASSSGEGEGSYEQYF. CDR3 DNA: TGTGCCAGCAGTTCCGGAGAAGGGGAGGGATCCTACGAGCAGTACTTC.

The chain has TRBV19 and TRBJ1-1; D remains unclear. CDR1 is LNHDA and CDR2 is SQIVND in the germline V gene (reference sequence). Trimming removed 5 bases from V and 3 bases from J, with 16 bases in between. The CDR3 has 15 residues. The CDR3 DNA is TGTGCCAGTAGTCCCGGGGAGGTCCTAGACACTGAAGCTTTCTTT. Translating it yields CASSPGEVLDTEAFF.

The chain uses TRBV25-1 and TRBJ2-1; 7 nucleotides align to TRBD2. Looked up from germline, CDR1 is MGHDK and CDR2 is SYGVNS. This CDR3 region has 13 residues. V lost 8 bases to trimming and J lost 6 bases; unmatched junction nucleotides: 7. CDR3 nucleotides: TGTGCCAGCGGACTAGGGGCTTTCAATGAGCAGTTCTTC. It yields the protein CASGLGAFNEQFF.

The chain couples TRBV10-2 to TRBJ2-7; 8 nucleotides match TRBD1. V lost 8 bases and J lost 1; bases outside the gene matches: 1. Looked up from germline, CDR1 is WSHSY and CDR2 is SAAADI. This CDR3 has 12 residues. In DNA form, the CDR3 reads TGCGCCAGCCGACAGGGGTCCTACGAGCAGTACTTC. It codes for CASRQGSYEQYF.

This rearrangement joins TRBV7-9 to TRBJ2-3, with 9 nucleotides matching TRBD2. J lost 2 bases, V lost 7 bases, and 4 bases had no gene match. The CDR3 runs 14 residues. CDR1 and CDR2 (germline): SEHNR, FQNEAQ (reference sequence). CDR3 region: CASTASGVTDTQYF. Here the CDR3 DNA reads TGTGCCAGCACCGCTAGCGGGGTCACAGATACGCAGTATTTT.

The chain combines TRBV19 with TRBJ1-2; the match to TRBD1 covers 9 bases. The CDR3 is 15 residues long. Germline CDR1 and CDR2: LNHDA and SQIVND (reference sequence). V lost 5 bases, J lost 5 bases, and 9 bases stayed unmatched. In DNA form, the CDR3 reads TGTGCCAGTAGTTTAACAGGGGGCGCAAAATATGGCTACACCTTC. This translates into CASSLTGGAKYGYTF.